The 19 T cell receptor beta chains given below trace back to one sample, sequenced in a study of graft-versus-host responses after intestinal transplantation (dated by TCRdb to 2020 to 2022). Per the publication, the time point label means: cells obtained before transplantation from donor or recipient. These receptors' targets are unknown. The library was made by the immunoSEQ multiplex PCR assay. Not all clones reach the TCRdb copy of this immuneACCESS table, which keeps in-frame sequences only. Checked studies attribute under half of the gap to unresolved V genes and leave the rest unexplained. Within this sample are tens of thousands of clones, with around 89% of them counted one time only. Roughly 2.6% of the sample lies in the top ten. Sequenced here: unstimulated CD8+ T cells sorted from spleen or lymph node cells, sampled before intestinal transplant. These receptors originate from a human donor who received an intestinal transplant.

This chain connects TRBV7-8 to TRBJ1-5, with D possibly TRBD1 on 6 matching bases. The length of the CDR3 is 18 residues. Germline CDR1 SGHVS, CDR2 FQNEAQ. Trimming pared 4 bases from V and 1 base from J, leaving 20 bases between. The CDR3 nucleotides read TGTGCCAGCAGCTCCTACACAATTGCAGGGGCGAGCAATCAGCCCCAGCATTTT. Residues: CASSSYTIAGASNQPQHF.

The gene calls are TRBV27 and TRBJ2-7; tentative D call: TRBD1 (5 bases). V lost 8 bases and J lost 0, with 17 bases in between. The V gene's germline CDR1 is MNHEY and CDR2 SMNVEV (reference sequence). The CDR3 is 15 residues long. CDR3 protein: CASHDAGRGSYEQYF. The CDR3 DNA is TGTGCCAGCCACGACGCAGGAAGGGGCTCCTACGAGCAGTACTTC.

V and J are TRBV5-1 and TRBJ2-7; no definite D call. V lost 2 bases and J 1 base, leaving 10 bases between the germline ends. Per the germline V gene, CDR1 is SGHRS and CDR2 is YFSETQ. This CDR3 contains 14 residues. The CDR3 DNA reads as TGCGCCAGCAGCTTTAGAAAAGTGTCCTACGAGCAGTACTTC. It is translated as CASSFRKVSYEQYF.

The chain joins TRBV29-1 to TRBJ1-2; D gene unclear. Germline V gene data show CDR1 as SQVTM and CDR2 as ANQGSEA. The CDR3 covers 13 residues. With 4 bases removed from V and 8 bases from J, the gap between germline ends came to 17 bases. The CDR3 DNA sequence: TGCAGCGTTGCAGGCCTCCCACCCCGGGGCTACACCTTC. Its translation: CSVAGLPPRGYTF.

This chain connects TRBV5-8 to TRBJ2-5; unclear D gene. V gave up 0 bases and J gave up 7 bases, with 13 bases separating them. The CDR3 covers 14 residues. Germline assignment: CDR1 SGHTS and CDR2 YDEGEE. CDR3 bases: TGTGCCAGCAGCTTGGGACCAGACTCGGGGACCCAGTACTTC. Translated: CASSLGPDSGTQYF.

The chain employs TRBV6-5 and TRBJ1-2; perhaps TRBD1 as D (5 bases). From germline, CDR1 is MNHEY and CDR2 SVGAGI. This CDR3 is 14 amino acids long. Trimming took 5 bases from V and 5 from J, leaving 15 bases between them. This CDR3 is CASSERRAGYGYTF. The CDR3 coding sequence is TGTGCCAGCAGTGAACGCAGGGCAGGGTATGGCTACACCTTC.

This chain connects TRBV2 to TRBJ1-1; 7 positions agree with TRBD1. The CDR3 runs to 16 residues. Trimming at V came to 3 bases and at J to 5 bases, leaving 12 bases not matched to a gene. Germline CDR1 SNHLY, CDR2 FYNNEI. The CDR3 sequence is CASSDPRGVLWTEAFF. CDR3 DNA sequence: TGTGCCAGCAGTGACCCCAGGGGGGTTTTGTGGACTGAAGCTTTCTTT.

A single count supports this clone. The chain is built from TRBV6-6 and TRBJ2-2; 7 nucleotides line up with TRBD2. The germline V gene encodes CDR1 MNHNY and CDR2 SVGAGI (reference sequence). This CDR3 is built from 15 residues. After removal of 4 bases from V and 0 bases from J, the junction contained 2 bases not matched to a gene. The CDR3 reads CASSFGRPNTGELFF. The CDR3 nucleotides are TGTGCCAGCAGTTTCGGGAGGCCGAACACCGGGGAGCTGTTTTTT.

CDR3 coding DNA: TGTGCCAGCAGTTCCCCGACAGGGGAAGGAGATAAGCAGTTCTTC. The encoded protein is CASSSPTGEGDKQFF. V is TRBV27 and J is TRBJ2-1; TRBD1 agrees at 8 bases. V shed 4 bases, J shed 11 bases, and the junction held 13 bases outside the gene matches. There are 15 residues in the CDR3. Per germline, CDR1 MNHEY and CDR2 SMNVEV (reference sequence).

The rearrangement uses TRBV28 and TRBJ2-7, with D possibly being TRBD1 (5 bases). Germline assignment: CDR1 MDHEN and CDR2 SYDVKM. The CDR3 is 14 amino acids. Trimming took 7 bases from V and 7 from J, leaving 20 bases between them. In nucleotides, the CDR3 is TGTGCCAGCACCCCCTCCAGGCAGGGCTGGGAGCAGTACTTC. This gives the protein CASTPSRQGWEQYF.

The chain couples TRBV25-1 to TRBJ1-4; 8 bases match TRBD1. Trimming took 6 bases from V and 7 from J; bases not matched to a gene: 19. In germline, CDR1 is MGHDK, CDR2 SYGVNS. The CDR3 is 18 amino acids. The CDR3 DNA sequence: TGTGCCAGCAGAGACCCCGGGACAGGTTTCATTGGCGGTGAAAAACTGTTTTTT. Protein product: CASRDPGTGFIGGEKLFF. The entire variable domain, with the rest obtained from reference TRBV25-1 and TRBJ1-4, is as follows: EADIYQTPRYLVIGTGKKITLECSQTMGHDKMYWYQQDPGMELHLIHYSYGVNSTEKGDLSSESTVSRIRTEHFPLTLESARPSHTSQYLCASRDPGTGFIGGEKLFFGSGTQLSVL.

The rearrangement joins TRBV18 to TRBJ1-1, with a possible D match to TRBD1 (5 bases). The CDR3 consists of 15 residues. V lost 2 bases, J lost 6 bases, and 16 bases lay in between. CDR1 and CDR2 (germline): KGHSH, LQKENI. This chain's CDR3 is CASSPYSRVRAEAFF. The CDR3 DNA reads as TGTGCCAGCTCACCATATTCCAGGGTGAGAGCTGAAGCTTTCTTT. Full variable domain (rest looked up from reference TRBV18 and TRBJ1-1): NAGVMQNPRHLVRRRGQEARLRCSPMKGHSHVYWYRQLPEEGLKFMVYLQKENIIDESGMPKERFSAEFPKEGPSILRIQQVVRGDSAAYFCASSPYSRVRAEAFFGQGTRLTVV.

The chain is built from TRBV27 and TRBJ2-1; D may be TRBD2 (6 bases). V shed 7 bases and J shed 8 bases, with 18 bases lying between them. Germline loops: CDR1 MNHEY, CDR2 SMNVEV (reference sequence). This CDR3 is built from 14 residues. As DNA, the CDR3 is TGTGCCAGCACCGGGAGTAAGCCCTGGGATGAGCAGTTCTTC. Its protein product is CASTGSKPWDEQFF.

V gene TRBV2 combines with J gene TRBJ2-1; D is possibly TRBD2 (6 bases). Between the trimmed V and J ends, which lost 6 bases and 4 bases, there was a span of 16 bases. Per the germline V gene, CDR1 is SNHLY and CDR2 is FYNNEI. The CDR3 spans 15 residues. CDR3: CASRWTGTLYNEQFF. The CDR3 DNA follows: TGTGCCAGCAGATGGACCGGGACTTTATACAATGAGCAGTTCTTC.

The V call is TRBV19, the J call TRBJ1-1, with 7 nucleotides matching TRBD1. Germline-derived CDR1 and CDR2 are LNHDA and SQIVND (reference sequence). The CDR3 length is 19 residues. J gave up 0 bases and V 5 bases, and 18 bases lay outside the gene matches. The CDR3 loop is CASSLRPGQWPSMNTEAFF. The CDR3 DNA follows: TGTGCCAGTAGTTTACGGCCGGGACAGTGGCCCTCCATGAACACTGAAGCTTTCTTT.

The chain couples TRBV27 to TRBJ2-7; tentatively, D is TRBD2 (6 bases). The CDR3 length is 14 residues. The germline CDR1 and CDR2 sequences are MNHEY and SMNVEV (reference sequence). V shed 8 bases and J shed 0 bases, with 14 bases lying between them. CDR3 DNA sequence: TGTGCCAGCTCTCATGGGGGGAGCTCCTACGAGCAGTACTTC. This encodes CASSHGGSSYEQYF.

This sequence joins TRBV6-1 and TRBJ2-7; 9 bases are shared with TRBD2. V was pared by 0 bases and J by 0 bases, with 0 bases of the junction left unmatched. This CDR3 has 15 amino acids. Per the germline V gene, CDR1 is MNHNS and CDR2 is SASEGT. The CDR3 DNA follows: TGTGCCAGCAGTGAAGCTAGCGGGAGCTCCTACGAGCAGTACTTC. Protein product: CASSEASGSSYEQYF.

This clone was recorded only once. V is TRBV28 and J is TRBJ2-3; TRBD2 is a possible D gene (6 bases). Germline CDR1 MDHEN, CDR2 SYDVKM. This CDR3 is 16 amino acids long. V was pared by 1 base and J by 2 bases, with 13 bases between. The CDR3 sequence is CASSLSRDLPTDTQYF. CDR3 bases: TGTGCCAGCAGTTTATCGAGGGACTTACCCACAGATACGCAGTATTTT.

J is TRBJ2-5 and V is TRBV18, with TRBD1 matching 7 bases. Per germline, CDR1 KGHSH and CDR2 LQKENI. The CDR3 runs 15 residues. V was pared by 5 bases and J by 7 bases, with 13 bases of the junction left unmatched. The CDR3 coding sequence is TGTGCCAGCTCAACAACGGGACAGCTTATCTCGACCCAGTACTTC. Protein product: CASSTTGQLISTQYF.